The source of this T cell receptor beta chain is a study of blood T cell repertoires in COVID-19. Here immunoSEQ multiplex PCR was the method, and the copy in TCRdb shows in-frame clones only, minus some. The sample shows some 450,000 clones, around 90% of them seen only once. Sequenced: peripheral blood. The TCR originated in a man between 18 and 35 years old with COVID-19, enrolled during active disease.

CDR3 loop: CAIKTGLNTDTQYF. CDR3 nucleotide sequence: TGTGCCATTAAGACAGGCCTAAACACAGATACGCAGTATTTT. This chain connects TRBV2 to TRBJ2-3; TRBD1 is a possible D gene (6 bases). Germline CDR1 is SNHLY and CDR2 is FYNNEI. The ends were cut back, 10 bases at V and 2 bases at J, with 16 bases in the middle. The CDR3 sequence is 14 residues long.